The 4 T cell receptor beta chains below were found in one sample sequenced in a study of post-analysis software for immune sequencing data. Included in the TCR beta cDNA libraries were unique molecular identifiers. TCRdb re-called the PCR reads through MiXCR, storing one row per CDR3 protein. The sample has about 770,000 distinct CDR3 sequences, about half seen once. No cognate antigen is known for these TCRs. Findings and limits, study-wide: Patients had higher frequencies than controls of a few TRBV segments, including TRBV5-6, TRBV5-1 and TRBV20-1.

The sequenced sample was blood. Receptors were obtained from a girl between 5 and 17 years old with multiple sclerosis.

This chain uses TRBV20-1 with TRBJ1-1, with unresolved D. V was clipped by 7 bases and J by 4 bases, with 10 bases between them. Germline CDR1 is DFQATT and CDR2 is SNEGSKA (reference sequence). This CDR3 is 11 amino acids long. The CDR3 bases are TGCAGTGGGAGGGAAGCCACTGAAGCTTTCTTT. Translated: CSGREATEAFF.

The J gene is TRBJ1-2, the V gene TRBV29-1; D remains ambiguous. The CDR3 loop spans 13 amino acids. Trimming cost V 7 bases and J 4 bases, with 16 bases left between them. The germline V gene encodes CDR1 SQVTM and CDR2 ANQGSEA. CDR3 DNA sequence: TGCAGCGGATCTAAATCGGAGGGCTATGGCTACACCTTC. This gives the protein CSGSKSEGYGYTF. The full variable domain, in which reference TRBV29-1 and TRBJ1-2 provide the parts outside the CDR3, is SAVISQKPSRDICQRGTSLTIQCQVDSQVTMMFWYRQQPGQSLTLIATANQGSEATYESGFVIDKFPISRPNLTFSTLTVSNMSPEDSSIYLCSGSKSEGYGYTFGSGTRLTVV.

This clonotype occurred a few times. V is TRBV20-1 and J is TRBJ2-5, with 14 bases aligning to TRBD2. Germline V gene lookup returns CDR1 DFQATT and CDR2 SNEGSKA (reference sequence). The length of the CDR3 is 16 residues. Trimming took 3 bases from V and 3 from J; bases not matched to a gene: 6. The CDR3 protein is CSASPSGLAGEETQYF. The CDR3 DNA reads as TGCAGTGCTAGCCCTTCGGGACTAGCGGGAGAAGAGACCCAGTACTTC.

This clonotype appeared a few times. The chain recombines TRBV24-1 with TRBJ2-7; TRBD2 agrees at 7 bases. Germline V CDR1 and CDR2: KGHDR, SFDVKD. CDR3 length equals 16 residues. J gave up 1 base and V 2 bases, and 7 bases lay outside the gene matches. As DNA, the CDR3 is TGTGCCACCAGTGATTCACCCGGGGGGAGGTCCTACGAGCAGTACTTC. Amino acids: CATSDSPGGRSYEQYF.